This entry describes one TCR beta chain. Its target antigen remains unknown. No base-level quality is on record; no much larger clone is a single base apart. These data originate in a study of T cell changes during pregnancy in multiple sclerosis (dated by TCRdb to the late 2010s). Broadly, across the study: In women with multiple sclerosis, the researchers looked at how the T cell repertoire shifted as pregnancy progressed.

Libraries were built with the immunoSEQ multiplex PCR assay. As stored in TCRdb, this immuneACCESS dataset retains in-frame rearrangements with V and J assigned. A fraction of the clones does not appear; measured against another copy, unresolved V genes explain less than half of the discrepancy, and the remainder lacks a known reason. The sample table contains some 64,000 clones; only one count was recorded for 75% to 95% of them. About 2% of the sample is taken by the ten largest. Trimming takes 1 base off V and 5 bases off J; junction bases not matched to a gene: 5. CDR1 and CDR2 are read off the germline V gene as SGDLS and YYNGEE. The CDR3 runs 17 residues from the cysteine to the phenylalanine. The retained sequence is limited to the CDR3, 51 bases, with the frame set at the first base.

Sequencing was performed on peripheral blood, taken in the first trimester of pregnancy. The sequence joins TRBV9 to TRBJ2-2; 13 middle bases align to TRBD2. The clonotype was recovered from a female donor with multiple sclerosis, enrolled in a pregnancy study. The CDR3 region: CASSVTGTSGNTGELFF. The DNA sequence follows: TGTGCCAGCAGCGTAACCGGGACTAGCGGGAATACCGGGGAGCTGTTTTTT.